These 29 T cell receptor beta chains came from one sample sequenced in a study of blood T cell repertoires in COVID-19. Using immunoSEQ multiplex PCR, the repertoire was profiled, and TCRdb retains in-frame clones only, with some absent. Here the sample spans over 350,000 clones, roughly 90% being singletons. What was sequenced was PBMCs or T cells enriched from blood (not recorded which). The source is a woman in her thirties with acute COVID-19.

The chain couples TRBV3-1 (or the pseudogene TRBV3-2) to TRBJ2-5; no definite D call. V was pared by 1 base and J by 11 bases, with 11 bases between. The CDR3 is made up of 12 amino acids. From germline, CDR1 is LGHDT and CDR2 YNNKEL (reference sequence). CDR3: CASSQVWSDQYF. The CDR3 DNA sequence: TGTGCCAGCAGCCAAGTTTGGAGTGATCAGTACTTC.

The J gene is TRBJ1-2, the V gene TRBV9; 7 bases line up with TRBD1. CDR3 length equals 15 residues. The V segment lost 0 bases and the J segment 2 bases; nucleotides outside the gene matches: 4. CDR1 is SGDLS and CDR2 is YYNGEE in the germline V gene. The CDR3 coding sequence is TGTGCCAGCAGCGTAGGATCGGGACAGAACTATGGCTACACCTTC. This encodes CASSVGSGQNYGYTF.

The DNA for the CDR3 is TGTGCCAGCAGCTTGGCCGGGACAGGGGTTGTCTATGGCTACACCTTC. It is translated as CASSLAGTGVVYGYTF. The chain is built from TRBV5-6 and TRBJ1-2; 10 bases align to TRBD1. From germline, CDR1 is SGHDT and CDR2 YYEEEE. CDR3 length: 16 residues. J lost 4 bases, V lost 0 bases, and 6 bases had no gene match.

The CDR3 loop reads CASSHRLPITGELFF. The CDR3 bases are TGTGCCAGCAGTCACCGATTACCTATTACCGGGGAGCTGTTTTTT. V and J are TRBV6-5 and TRBJ2-2; D not certain. The V gene's germline CDR1 is MNHEY and CDR2 SVGAGI. V was shortened by 5 bases and J by 5 bases, with 15 bases between the two germline ends. The CDR3 has 15 residues.

DNA for the CDR3: TGCAGCGTTGAACTTTTGCAGGGGGTTGACTACGAGCAGTACTTC. Amino acid sequence: CSVELLQGVDYEQYF. The J gene is TRBJ2-7, the V gene TRBV29-1, with 7 bases lining up with TRBD1. Looked up from germline, CDR1 is SQVTM and CDR2 is ANQGSEA. This CDR3 has 15 amino acids. The junction had 10 bases not matched to a gene; V was cut back by 2 bases and J by 3 bases.

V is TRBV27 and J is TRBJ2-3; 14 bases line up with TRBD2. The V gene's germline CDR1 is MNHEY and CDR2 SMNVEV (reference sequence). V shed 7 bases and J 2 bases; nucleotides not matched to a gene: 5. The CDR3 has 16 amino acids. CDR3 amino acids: CASTGLAGGLTDTQYF. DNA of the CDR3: TGTGCCAGCACCGGACTAGCGGGGGGTCTCACAGATACGCAGTATTTT.

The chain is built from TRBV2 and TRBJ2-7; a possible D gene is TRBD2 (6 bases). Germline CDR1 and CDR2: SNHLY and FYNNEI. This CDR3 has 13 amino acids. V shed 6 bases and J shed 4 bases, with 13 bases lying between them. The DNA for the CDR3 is TGTGCCAGCAGACTAGCTCTTGTGTACGAGCAGTACTTC. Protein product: CASRLALVYEQYF.

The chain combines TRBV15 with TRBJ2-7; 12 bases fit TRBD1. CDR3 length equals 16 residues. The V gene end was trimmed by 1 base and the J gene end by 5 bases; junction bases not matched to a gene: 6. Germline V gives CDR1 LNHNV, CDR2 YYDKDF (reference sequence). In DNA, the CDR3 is TGTGCCACCAGCAGAGCTGGGGGACAGGGGGCCCACGAGCAGTACTTC. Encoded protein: CATSRAGGQGAHEQYF. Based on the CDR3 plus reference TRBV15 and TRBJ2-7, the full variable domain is DAMVIQNPRYQVTQFGKPVTLSCSQTLNHNVMYWYQQKSSQAPKLLFHYYDKDFNNEADTPDNFQSRRPNTSFCFLDIRSPGLGDTAMYLCATSRAGGQGAHEQYFGPGTRLTVT.

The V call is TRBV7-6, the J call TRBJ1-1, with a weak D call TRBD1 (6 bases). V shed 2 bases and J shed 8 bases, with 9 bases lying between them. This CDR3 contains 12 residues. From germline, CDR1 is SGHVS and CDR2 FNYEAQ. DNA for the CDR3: TGTGCCAGCAGCTTATCAGGGGTGGAAGCTTTCTTT. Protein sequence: CASSLSGVEAFF.

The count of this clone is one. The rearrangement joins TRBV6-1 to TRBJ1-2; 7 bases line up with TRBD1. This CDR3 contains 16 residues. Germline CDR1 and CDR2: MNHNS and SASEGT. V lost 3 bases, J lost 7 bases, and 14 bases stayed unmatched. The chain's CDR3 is CASSDDLIGTARGYTF. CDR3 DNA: TGTGCCAGCAGTGACGACCTAATCGGGACAGCCCGTGGCTACACCTTC.

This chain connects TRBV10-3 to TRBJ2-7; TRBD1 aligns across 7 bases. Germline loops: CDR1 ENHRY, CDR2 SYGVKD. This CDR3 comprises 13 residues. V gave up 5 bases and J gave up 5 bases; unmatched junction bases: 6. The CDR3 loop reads CAISFDRDNEQYF. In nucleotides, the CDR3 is TGTGCCATCAGTTTCGACAGGGACAACGAGCAGTACTTC.

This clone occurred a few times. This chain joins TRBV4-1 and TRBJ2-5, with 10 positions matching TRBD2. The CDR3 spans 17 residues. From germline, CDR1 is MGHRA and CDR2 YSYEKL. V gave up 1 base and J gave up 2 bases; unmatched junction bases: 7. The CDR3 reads CASSQASGGPQQETQYF. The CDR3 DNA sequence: TGCGCCAGCAGCCAAGCTAGCGGGGGCCCCCAGCAAGAGACCCAGTACTTC.

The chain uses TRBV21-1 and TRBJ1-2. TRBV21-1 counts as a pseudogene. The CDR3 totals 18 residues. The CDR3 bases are TGTGCCAGCAGCAATCCTACGGGAGACTACAACCCGACCAATGGCTACACCTTC. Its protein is CASSNPTGDYNPTNGYTF.

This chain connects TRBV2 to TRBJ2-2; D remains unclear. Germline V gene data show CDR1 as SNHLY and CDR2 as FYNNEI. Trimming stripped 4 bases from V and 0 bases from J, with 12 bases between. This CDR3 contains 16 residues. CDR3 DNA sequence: TGTGCCAGCAGTGTTTTGTCTACCACGAACACCGGGGAGCTGTTTTTT. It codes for CASSVLSTTNTGELFF.

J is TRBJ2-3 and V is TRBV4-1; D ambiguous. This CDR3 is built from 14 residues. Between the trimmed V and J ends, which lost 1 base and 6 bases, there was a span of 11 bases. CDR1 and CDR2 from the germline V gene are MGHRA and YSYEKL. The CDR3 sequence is CASSQVGSYDTQYF. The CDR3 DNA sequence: TGCGCCAGCAGCCAAGTGGGTAGCTACGATACGCAGTATTTT.

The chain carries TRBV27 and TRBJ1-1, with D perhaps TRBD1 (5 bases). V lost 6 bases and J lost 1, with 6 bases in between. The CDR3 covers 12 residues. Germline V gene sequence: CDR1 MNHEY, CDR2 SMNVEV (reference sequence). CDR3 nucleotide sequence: TGTGCCAGCAGCGGACAGAACACTGAAGCTTTCTTT. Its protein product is CASSGQNTEAFF.

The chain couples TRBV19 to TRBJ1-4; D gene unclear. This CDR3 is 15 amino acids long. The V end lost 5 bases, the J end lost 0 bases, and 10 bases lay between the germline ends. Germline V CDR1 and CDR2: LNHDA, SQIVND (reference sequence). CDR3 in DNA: TGTGCCAGTAGTTCCAACTTGGCAACTAATGAAAAACTGTTTTTT. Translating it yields CASSSNLATNEKLFF. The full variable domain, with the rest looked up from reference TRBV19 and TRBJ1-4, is DGGITQSPKYLFRKEGQNVTLSCEQNLNHDAMYWYRQDPGQGLRLIYYSQIVNDFQKGDIAEGYSVSREKKESFPLTVTSAQKNPTAFYLCASSSNLATNEKLFFGSGTQLSVL.

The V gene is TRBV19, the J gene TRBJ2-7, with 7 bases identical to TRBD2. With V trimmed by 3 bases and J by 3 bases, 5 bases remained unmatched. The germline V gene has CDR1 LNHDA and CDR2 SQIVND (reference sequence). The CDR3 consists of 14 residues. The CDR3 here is CASSMGGLGYEQYF. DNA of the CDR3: TGTGCCAGTAGTATGGGAGGGTTAGGCTACGAGCAGTACTTC.

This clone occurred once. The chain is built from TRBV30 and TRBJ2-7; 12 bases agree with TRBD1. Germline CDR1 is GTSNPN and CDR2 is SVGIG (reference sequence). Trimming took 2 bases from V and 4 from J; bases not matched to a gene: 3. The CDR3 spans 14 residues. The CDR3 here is CAWSRGQGAYEQYF. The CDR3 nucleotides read TGTGCCTGGAGTAGGGGACAGGGGGCATACGAGCAGTACTTC.

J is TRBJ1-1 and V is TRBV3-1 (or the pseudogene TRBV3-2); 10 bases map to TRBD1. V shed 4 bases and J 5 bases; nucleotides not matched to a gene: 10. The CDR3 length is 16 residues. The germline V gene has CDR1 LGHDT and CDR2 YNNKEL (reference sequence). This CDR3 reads CASSPKVGQGVTEAFF. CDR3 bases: TGTGCCAGCAGCCCTAAGGTAGGACAGGGGGTGACTGAAGCTTTCTTT.

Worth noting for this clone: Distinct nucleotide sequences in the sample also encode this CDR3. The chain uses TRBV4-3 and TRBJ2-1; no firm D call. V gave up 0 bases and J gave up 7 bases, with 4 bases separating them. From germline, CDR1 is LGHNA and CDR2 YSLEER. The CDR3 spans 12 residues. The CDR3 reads CASSQDRNEQFF. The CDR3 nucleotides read TGCGCCAGCAGCCAAGATCGTAATGAGCAGTTCTTC.

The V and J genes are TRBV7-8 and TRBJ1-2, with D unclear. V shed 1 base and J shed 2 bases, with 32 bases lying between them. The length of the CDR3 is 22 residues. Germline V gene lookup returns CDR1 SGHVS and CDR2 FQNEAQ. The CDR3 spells CASSLVWAGLVFELSGNYGYTF. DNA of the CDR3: TGTGCCAGCAGCTTAGTATGGGCTGGTTTGGTGTTCGAGTTGTCTGGGAACTATGGCTACACCTTC.

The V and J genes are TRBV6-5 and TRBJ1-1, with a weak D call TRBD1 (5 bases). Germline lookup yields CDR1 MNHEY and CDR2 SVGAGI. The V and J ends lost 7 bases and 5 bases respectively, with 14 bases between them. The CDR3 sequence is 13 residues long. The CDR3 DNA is TGTGCCAGCATCCTCCCCGGGGGGACTGAAGCTTTCTTT. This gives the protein CASILPGGTEAFF.

The CDR3 loop reads CASSQDFSRGETQYF. The CDR3 DNA sequence: TGCGCCAGCAGCCAAGATTTTTCCAGGGGTGAGACCCAGTACTTC. The gene calls are TRBV4-1 and TRBJ2-5, with D perhaps matching TRBD1 (6 bases). Trimming cost V 0 bases and J 5 bases, with 13 bases left between them. Germline V gene sequence: CDR1 MGHRA, CDR2 YSYEKL. The CDR3 loop spans 15 amino acids.

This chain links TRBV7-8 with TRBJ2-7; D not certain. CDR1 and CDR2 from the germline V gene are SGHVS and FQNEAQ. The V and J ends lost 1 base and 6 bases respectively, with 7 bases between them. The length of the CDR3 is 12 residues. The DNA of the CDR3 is TGTGCCAGCAGCTTAGTGGCCTTCGAGCAGTACTTC. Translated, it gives CASSLVAFEQYF.

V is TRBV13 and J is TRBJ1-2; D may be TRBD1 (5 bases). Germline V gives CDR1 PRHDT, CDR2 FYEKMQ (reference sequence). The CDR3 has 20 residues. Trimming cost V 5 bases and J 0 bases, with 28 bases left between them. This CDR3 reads CASSHSKGKIPGKSNYGYTF. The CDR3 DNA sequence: TGTGCCAGCAGCCATTCAAAGGGGAAGATCCCAGGGAAATCTAACTATGGCTACACCTTC.

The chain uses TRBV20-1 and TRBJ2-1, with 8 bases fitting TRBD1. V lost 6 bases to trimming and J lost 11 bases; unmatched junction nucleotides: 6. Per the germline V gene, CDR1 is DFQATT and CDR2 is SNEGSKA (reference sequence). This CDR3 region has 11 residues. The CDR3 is CSAPRQGQQFF. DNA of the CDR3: TGCAGTGCACCTAGACAGGGGCAGCAGTTCTTC.

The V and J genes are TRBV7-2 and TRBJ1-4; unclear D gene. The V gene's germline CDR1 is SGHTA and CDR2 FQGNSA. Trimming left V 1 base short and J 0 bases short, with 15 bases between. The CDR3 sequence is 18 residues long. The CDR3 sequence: CASSLVSQAPATNEKLFF. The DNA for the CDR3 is TGTGCCAGCAGCTTAGTTTCGCAGGCGCCTGCAACTAATGAAAAACTGTTTTTT.

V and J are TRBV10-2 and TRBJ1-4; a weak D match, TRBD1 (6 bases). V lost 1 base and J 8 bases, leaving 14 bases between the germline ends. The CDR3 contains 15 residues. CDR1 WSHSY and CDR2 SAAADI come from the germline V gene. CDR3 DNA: TGCGCCAGCAGTGAGTTAAGGGGGTCGCGCGAAAAACTGTTTTTT. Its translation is CASSELRGSREKLFF.